These T cell receptor beta chains were read from a single sample in a study of cytomegalovirus exposure and HLA in healthy donors. TCRdb's copy holds only in-frame clones and misses some; the assay was immunoSEQ multiplex PCR. The data show around 150,000 clones, around 80% seen once. Sequenced: PBMCs. The source of these receptors is a woman aged 25 to 39 in good health and CMV-seropositive. Each CDR3 is given with its conserved first and last residue. D genes are given only for firm matches. Clone size, where shown, is once, few, many, or a class for clones that have expanded.

CDR3	DNA	V	D	J	size
CASSQDRNYGYTF	TGCGCCAGCAGCCAGGACAGAAACTATGGCTACACCTTC	TRBV4-3	-	TRBJ1-2	-
CASSYRRGTNTGELFF	TGTGCCAGCAGTTATCGCAGGGGGACAAACACCGGGGAGCTGTTTTTT	TRBV27	TRBD1	TRBJ2-2	few
CASSQGEGNQPQHF	TGCGCCAGCAGCCAAGGTGAGGGCAATCAGCCCCAGCATTTT	TRBV4-3	-	TRBJ1-5	-
CASSSLAGVYNEQFF	TGTGCCAGCAGCTCACTAGCGGGGGTTTACAATGAGCAGTTCTTC	TRBV6-6	TRBD2	TRBJ2-1	-
CASSLYPGGSYEQYF	TGTGCCAGCAGTTTATATCCCGGGGGCTCCTACGAGCAGTACTTC	TRBV28	-	TRBJ2-7	-
CASSPTGLNTGELFF	TGTGCCAGCTCACCGACGGGACTCAACACCGGGGAGCTGTTTTTT	TRBV18	-	TRBJ2-2	-
CASSSLAGGYNEQFF	TGTGCCAGCAGCTCTTTAGCGGGGGGGTACAATGAGCAGTTCTTC	TRBV7-3	TRBD2	TRBJ2-1	-
CASSKGQGVKTQYF	TGTGCCAGTAGTAAGGGACAGGGGGTAAAGACCCAGTACTTC	TRBV19	TRBD1	TRBJ2-5	-
CASSQDPGWNSPLHF	TGTGCCAGCAGCCAAGACCCAGGGTGGAATTCACCCCTCCACTTT	TRBV11-2	-	TRBJ1-6	once
CASSRDQGNTEAFF	TGTGCCAGCAGCCGAGACCAGGGGAACACTGAAGCTTTCTTT	TRBV7-9	-	TRBJ1-1	-
CASTDRQGALGNTIYF	TGTGCCAGCACCGACCGACAGGGGGCCCTGGGAAACACCATATATTTT	TRBV7-9	TRBD1	TRBJ1-3	-
CASRGDRGVGGEQYF	TGTGCCAGCAGGGGGGACAGGGGGGTTGGAGGCGAGCAGTACTTC	TRBV6-5	TRBD1	TRBJ2-7	-
CASSQEEVFDRAYEQYF	TGCGCCAGCAGCCAAGAAGAGGTTTTTGACAGGGCCTACGAGCAGTACTTC	TRBV4-3	TRBD1	TRBJ2-7	once
CASSVGVSGGLDTQYF	TGTGCCAGCAGCGTAGGGGTTAGCGGGGGTTTAGATACGCAGTATTTT	TRBV9	TRBD2	TRBJ2-3	-
CASSPFDFGNEKLFF	TGTGCCAGCAGCCCCTTCGACTTTGGTAATGAAAAACTGTTTTTT	TRBV9	-	TRBJ1-4	-
CASRGRANYGYTF	TGTGCCAGTAGAGGGAGGGCTAACTATGGCTACACCTTC	TRBV19	-	TRBJ1-2	-
CASSFGSTGSSEQYF	TGTGCCAGCTCATTCGGCTCAACAGGGTCGAGCGAGCAGTACTTC	TRBV18	-	TRBJ2-7	-
CASSSGTVGTDTQYF	TGTGCCAGCAGCTCCGGGACAGTGGGCACAGATACGCAGTATTTT	TRBV5-6	TRBD1	TRBJ2-3	once
CASRSGLAAVTDTQYF	TGTGCCAGCCGATCGGGACTAGCGGCTGTCACAGATACGCAGTATTTT	TRBV2	TRBD2	TRBJ2-3	-
CASSPPERGHSNEQFF	TGTGCCAGCAGCCCCCCGGAGCGGGGGCATTCAAATGAGCAGTTCTTC	TRBV13	TRBD2	TRBJ2-1	-
CASILGDSAYEQYF	TGTGCCAGCATCCTAGGAGACAGTGCCTACGAGCAGTACTTC	TRBV6-1	-	TRBJ2-7	few
CASSQSPRTGPRGGYTF	TGCGCCAGCAGCCAATCACCTCGGACAGGACCACGGGGAGGCTACACCTTC	TRBV4-1	TRBD1	TRBJ1-2	-
CASGGGPSQPQHF	TGTGCCTCCGGCGGGGGGCCCAGTCAGCCCCAGCATTTT	TRBV30	-	TRBJ1-5	few
CASSGGRGPLFTDTQYF	TGTGCCAGCAGTGGAGGCAGGGGTCCCCTCTTCACAGATACGCAGTATTTT	TRBV6-1	-	TRBJ2-3	-
CASRFRKGRGIGEQYF	TGTGCAAGTCGCTTCCGTAAGGGCAGGGGAATTGGGGAGCAGTACTTC	TRBV12-2	-	TRBJ2-7	-